Shown below are 23 T cell receptor beta chains from a single sample sequenced in a study. A single record per CDR3 protein comes from TCRdb applying MiXCR to the 5' RACE reads. The sample consists of roughly 8,200 distinct CDR3 sequences, 40% to 60% of them appearing once. Sequencing used memory CD4+ T cells sorted from a lymph node. As for subset: memory CD4+ T cells, CD4+CD45RO+CD25-. The origin of the receptors is a female donor with breast cancer.

This clonotype was seen more than once but under ten times. The chain is built from TRBV27 and TRBJ2-5; 10 nucleotides match TRBD1. Germline loops: CDR1 MNHEY, CDR2 SMNVEV (reference sequence). After removal of 6 bases from V and 5 bases from J, the junction contained 15 bases not matched to a gene. CDR3 length: 17 residues. The CDR3 protein is CASRPAGQGKGGETQYF. DNA for the CDR3: TGTGCCAGCAGACCAGCGGGACAGGGGAAGGGAGGGGAGACCCAGTACTTC.

J is TRBJ2-7 and V is TRBV4-2, with 7 bases that match TRBD2. Germline-derived CDR1 and CDR2 are LGHNA and YNFKEQ. J was trimmed by 0 bases and V by 3 bases; bases with no gene match: 11. The CDR3 has 17 amino acids. The CDR3 reads CASSHPRVAGASYEQYF. Here the CDR3 DNA reads TGTGCCAGCAGCCACCCCAGGGTGGCGGGAGCCTCCTACGAGCAGTACTTC.

Note on this clonotype: One junction end disagrees with the germline gene, perhaps due to a read error. CDR3 sequence (DNA): TGTGCCAGCAACAGACAGGGGGCTTTTGAAGCTTCCTTT. This codes for CASNRQGAFEASF. This rearrangement joins TRBV6-6 to TRBJ1-1; TRBD1 matches 10 bases. The CDR3 is 13 residues long. CDR1 and CDR2 (germline): MNHNY, SVGAGI (reference sequence).

The chain recombines TRBV25-1 with TRBJ2-1; 8 nucleotides align to TRBD2. The V and J ends lost 4 bases and 1 base, in that order; junction bases with no gene match: 3. Germline V lookup: CDR1 MGHDK, CDR2 SYGVNS. There are 15 residues in the CDR3. The CDR3 protein is CASSVAGHSYNEQFF. DNA for the CDR3: TGTGCCAGCAGTGTAGCGGGACATTCCTACAATGAGCAGTTCTTC.

The V and J genes are TRBV20-1 and TRBJ2-3; D might be TRBD1 or TRBD2, each matching 6 bases. Trimming took 5 bases from V and 0 from J, leaving 15 bases between them. The CDR3 totals 15 residues. Germline V gives CDR1 DFQATT, CDR2 SNEGSKA (reference sequence). The CDR3 DNA reads as TGCAGTGCTCCCGGGGGCGGAGCTAGCACAGATACGCAGTATTTT. Translation gives CSAPGGGASTDTQYF.

This clonotype was observed a handful of times. This sequence joins TRBV12-3 or TRBV12-4 and TRBJ1-1; 9 bases agree with TRBD1. This CDR3 spans 12 amino acids. Trimming at V came to 6 bases and at J to 5 bases, leaving 1 base not matched to a gene. The chain's CDR3 is CASRGQGTEAFF. DNA of the CDR3: TGTGCCAGCAGGGGACAGGGAACTGAAGCTTTCTTT.

This clonotype was counted between two and nine times. The J gene is TRBJ1-1, the V gene TRBV28, with 7 positions matching TRBD1. CDR3 size: 12 residues. The V gene end was trimmed by 9 bases and the J gene end by 4 bases; junction bases not matched to a gene: 5. Germline loops: CDR1 MDHEN, CDR2 SYDVKM. CDR3 in DNA: TGTGCCAGTCAGTCAGGGGGCACTGAAGCTTTCTTT. This translates into CASQSGGTEAFF.

The table lists this clonotype with a few counts. V is TRBV20-1 and J is TRBJ2-1; 9 bases line up with TRBD2. Germline V gives CDR1 DFQATT, CDR2 SNEGSKA (reference sequence). This CDR3 region has 14 residues. V lost 4 bases and J lost 0; bases outside the gene matches: 1. CDR3 loop: CSAISGSSYNEQFF. The CDR3 region has the DNA TGCAGTGCTATTAGCGGGAGCTCCTACAATGAGCAGTTCTTC.

With regard to this clonotype: A much larger clone differs by one base, so this may be a read error. Here the CDR3 omits its conserved ending phenylalanine or tryptophan, so a read error is the likely source. CDR3 residues: CSAPASGGAWETQYL. The CDR3 DNA follows: TGCAGTGCCCCCGCTAGCGGGGGGGCCTGGGAGACCCAGTACCTC. The chain employs TRBV20-1 and TRBJ2-5; 12 bases align to TRBD2. V shed 6 bases and J 5 bases; nucleotides not matched to a gene: 10. The CDR3 is 15 amino acids. Per germline, CDR1 DFQATT and CDR2 SNEGSKA (reference sequence).

As for this clonotype: One junction end disagrees with the germline gene, perhaps due to a read error. This chain links TRBV2 with TRBJ1-4; TRBD1 might be the D (5 bases). Germline V gene lookup returns CDR1 SNHLY and CDR2 FYNNEI. The CDR3 extends over 14 amino acids. This chain's CDR3 is CASNLRATNEKLFF. CDR3 bases: TGTGCTAGCAACCTCAGGGCAACTAATGAAAAACTGTTTTTT.

For this clonotype: Mismatch with germline at one junction end may stem from a read error. The chain carries TRBV20-1 and TRBJ1-2; D may be TRBD1 (5 bases). Germline V gene data show CDR1 as DFQATT and CDR2 as SNEGSKA (reference sequence). The CDR3 consists of 14 residues. The CDR3 loop reads CGARGTAANYGYTF. CDR3 coding DNA: TGCGGTGCTAGAGGGACCGCCGCCAACTATGGCTACACCTTC.

This clonotype was counted only a few times. The CDR3 loop is CASSFLSQPQHF. In nucleotides, the CDR3 is TGTGCCAGCAGTTTCCTGAGTCAGCCCCAGCATTTT. The V and J genes are TRBV12-3 or TRBV12-4 and TRBJ1-5; D remains unclear. This CDR3 comprises 12 residues. V gave up 3 bases and J gave up 6 bases, with 6 bases separating them.

This clonotype was seen only once. The chain is built from TRBV18 and TRBJ1-1; D is possibly TRBD1 (6 bases). The germline V gene encodes CDR1 KGHSH and CDR2 LQKENI. The CDR3 runs to 14 residues. The V end lost 2 bases, the J end lost 4 bases, and 11 bases lay between the germline ends. CDR3 amino acids: CASSPGGGRTEAFF. The DNA for the CDR3 is TGTGCCAGCTCACCAGGGGGCGGGCGCACTGAAGCTTTCTTT.

This chain connects TRBV20-1 to TRBJ1-1; TRBD1 aligns across 9 bases. Germline assignment: CDR1 DFQATT and CDR2 SNEGSKA (reference sequence). The CDR3 length is 12 residues. V shed 6 bases and J 2 bases; nucleotides not matched to a gene: 1. As DNA, the CDR3 is TGCAGTGCGGGACAGGGTAACACTGAAGCTTTCTTT. It codes for CSAGQGNTEAFF.

CDR3 sequence (DNA): TGCGCCAGCAGCCCAGGGACTAGCCTGGATGAGCAGTTCTTC. Its translation is CASSPGTSLDEQFF. The chain employs TRBV5-1 and TRBJ2-1, with TRBD2 matching 9 bases. The V and J ends lost 4 bases and 8 bases, in that order; junction bases with no gene match: 7. This CDR3 has 14 amino acids. The germline gives CDR1 SGHRS, CDR2 YFSETQ.

The sample holds one count of this clonotype. The chain has TRBV9 and TRBJ2-5; the match to TRBD2 covers 7 bases. CDR1 is SGDLS and CDR2 is YYNGEE in the germline V gene. The V gene end was trimmed by 3 bases and the J gene end by 7 bases; junction bases not matched to a gene: 6. The CDR3 contains 13 residues. This CDR3 reads CASSEGIAGTQYF. The CDR3 region has the DNA TGTGCCAGCAGCGAGGGGATAGCGGGGACCCAGTACTTC.

The chain combines TRBV5-5 with TRBJ2-5; TRBD2 is a possible D gene (5 bases). This CDR3 comprises 13 residues. The V gene lost 0 bases and the J gene lost 4 bases, with 7 bases spanning the gap. Germline V gene lookup returns CDR1 SGHKS and CDR2 YYEKEE (reference sequence). The CDR3 nucleotides read TGTGCCAGCAGCTTGGACCGGGGAGAGACCCAGTACTTC. This encodes CASSLDRGETQYF.

Notes on this clonotype: A read error is likely, as this CDR3 ends without the conserved phenylalanine or tryptophan. This rearrangement joins TRBV12-3 or TRBV12-4 to TRBJ2-7; D not resolved. The CDR3 contains 14 residues. Between the trimmed V and J ends, which lost 1 base and 0 bases, there was a span of 7 bases. The CDR3 coding sequence is TGTGCCAGCAGTTTAGATCTAACCTCCTACGAGCAGTACCTC. This gives the protein CASSLDLTSYEQYL.

The rearrangement uses TRBV4-1 and TRBJ2-2, with unresolved D. The V end lost 1 base, the J end lost 10 bases, and 16 bases lay between the germline ends. The germline CDR1 and CDR2 sequences are MGHRA and YSYEKL. The CDR3 loop spans 15 amino acids. CDR3: CASSQVVVVGPELFF. The CDR3, as DNA: TGCGCCAGCAGCCAAGTAGTTGTGGTGGGTCCGGAGCTGTTTTTT.

V gene TRBV6-2 or TRBV6-3 combines with J gene TRBJ2-6; 8 bases are shared with TRBD1. The CDR3 runs 20 residues. The V gene's germline CDR1 is MNHEY and CDR2 SVGEGT. Trimming removed 2 bases from V and 0 bases from J; junction bases left unmatched: 12. The CDR3 region is CASSYKGRTGGVSGANVLTF. As DNA, the CDR3 is TGTGCCAGCAGTTACAAAGGTCGTACAGGGGGAGTCTCTGGGGCCAACGTCCTGACTTTC.

The chain links TRBV20-1 to TRBJ2-1; D is ambiguous. Germline values: CDR1 DFQATT, CDR2 SNEGSKA (reference sequence). V was clipped by 0 bases and J by 3 bases, with 0 bases between them. The CDR3 has 11 residues. This chain's CDR3 is CSARDYNEQFF. The CDR3, as DNA: TGCAGTGCTAGAGACTACAATGAGCAGTTCTTC.

The chain combines TRBV2 with TRBJ1-2; D unclear. V dropped 4 bases and J dropped 2 bases, with 8 bases sitting between them. CDR1 and CDR2 from the germline V gene are SNHLY and FYNNEI. The CDR3 has 13 amino acids. CDR3 DNA: TGTGCCAGCAGTGCGGGATTGAACTATGGCTACACCTTC. It specifies CASSAGLNYGYTF. Together with reference TRBV2 and TRBJ1-2, the CDR3 gives the full variable domain: EPEVTQTPSHQVTQMGQEVILRCVPISNHLYFYWYRQILGQKVEFLVSFYNNEISEKSEIFDDQFSVERPDGSNFTLKIRSTKLEDSAMYFCASSAGLNYGYTFGSGTRLTVV.

This rearrangement joins TRBV20-1 to TRBJ1-5; 8 bases line up with TRBD1. J gave up 7 bases and V 6 bases, and 14 bases lay outside the gene matches. The length of the CDR3 is 15 residues. Germline assignment: CDR1 DFQATT and CDR2 SNEGSKA (reference sequence). CDR3 residues: CSARPRAGGGQPQHF. The CDR3 bases are TGCAGTGCCCGACCCCGAGCAGGGGGCGGACAGCCCCAGCATTTT.